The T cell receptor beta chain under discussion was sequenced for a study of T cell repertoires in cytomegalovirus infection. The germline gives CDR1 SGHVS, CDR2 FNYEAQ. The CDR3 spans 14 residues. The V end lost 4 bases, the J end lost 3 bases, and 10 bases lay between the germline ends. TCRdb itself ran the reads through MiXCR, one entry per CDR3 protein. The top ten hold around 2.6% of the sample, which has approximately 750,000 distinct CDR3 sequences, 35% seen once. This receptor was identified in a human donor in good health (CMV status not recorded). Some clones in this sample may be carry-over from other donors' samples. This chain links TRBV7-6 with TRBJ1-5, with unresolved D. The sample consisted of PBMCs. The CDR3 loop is CASSYSGFNQPQHF. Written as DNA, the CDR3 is TGTGCCAGCAGCTACTCCGGGTTCAATCAGCCCCAGCATTTT.